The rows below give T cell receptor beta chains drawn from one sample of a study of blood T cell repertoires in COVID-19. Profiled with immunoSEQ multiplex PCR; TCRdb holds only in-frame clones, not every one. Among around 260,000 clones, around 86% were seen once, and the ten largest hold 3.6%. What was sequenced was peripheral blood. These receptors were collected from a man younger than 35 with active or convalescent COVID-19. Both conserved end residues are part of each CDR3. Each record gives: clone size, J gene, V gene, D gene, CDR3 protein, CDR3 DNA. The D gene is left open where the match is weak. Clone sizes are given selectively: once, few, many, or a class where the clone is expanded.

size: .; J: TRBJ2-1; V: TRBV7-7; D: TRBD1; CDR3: CASSLSPGTGLYNEQFF; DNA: TGTGCTAGCAGCTTGTCCCCCGGGACAGGGCTCTACAATGAGCAGTTCTTC
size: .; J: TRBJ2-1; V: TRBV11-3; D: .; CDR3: CASSLGESSYNEQFF; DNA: TGTGCCAGCAGCTTAGGAGAGAGCTCCTACAATGAGCAGTTCTTC
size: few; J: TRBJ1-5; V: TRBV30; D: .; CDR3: CAWSVARDQPQHF; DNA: TGTGCCTGGAGTGTTGCGAGGGATCAGCCCCAGCATTTT
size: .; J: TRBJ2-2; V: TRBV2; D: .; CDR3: CASTGPTGELFF; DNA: TGTGCAAGCACAGGTCCGACCGGGGAGCTGTTTTTT
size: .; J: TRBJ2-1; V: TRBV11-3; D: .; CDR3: CASSLSRGAYNEQFF; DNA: TGTGCCAGCAGCCTAAGCCGCGGGGCCTACAATGAGCAGTTCTTC
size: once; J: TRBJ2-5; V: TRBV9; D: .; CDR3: CASSVEATARETQYF; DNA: TGTGCCAGCAGCGTAGAAGCCACGGCGAGGGAGACCCAGTACTTC
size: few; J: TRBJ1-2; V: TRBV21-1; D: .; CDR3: CASSKVCPLYGYTF; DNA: TGTGCCAGCAGCAAAGTGTGTCCCCTCTATGGCTACACCTTC
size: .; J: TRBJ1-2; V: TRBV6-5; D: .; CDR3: CASSSPGFQLRYTF; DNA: TGTGCCAGCAGTTCTCCAGGGTTTCAGCTGCGCTACACCTTC
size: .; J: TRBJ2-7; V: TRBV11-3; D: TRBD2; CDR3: CASSLEGGLAGGMVHEQYF; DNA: TGTGCCAGCAGCTTAGAAGGGGGACTAGCGGGAGGCATGGTCCACGAGCAGTACTTC
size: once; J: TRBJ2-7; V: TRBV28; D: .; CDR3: CASSGFAGIPYEQYF; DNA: TGTGCCAGCAGCGGCTTTGCGGGGATCCCTTACGAGCAGTACTTC
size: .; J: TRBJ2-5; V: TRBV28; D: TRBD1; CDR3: CASGTAQETQYF; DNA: TGTGCCAGCGGGACAGCTCAAGAGACCCAGTACTTC
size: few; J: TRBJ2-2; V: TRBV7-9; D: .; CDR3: CASSPSFANTGELFF; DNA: TGTGCCAGCAGCCCTTCGTTCGCGAACACCGGGGAGCTGTTTTTT
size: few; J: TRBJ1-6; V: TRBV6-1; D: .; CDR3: CASSEAEGGNSPLHF; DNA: TGTGCCAGCAGTGAAGCGGAGGGCGGTAATTCACCCCTCCACTTT